This T cell receptor beta chain appears in the sequencing data of a study of a mutant IDH1 vaccine in newly diagnosed glioma. The time point: week 47, end of study. Topical imiquimod accompanied each vaccine dose, which consisted of 300 ug of mutant IDH1 20-mer peptide. Produced via immunoSEQ multiplex PCR; TCRdb's table is partial and in-frame only. The sample includes under 30,000 clones, roughly 80% seen only once; the top ten take over 2.5%. In the case of this clone: Its antigen is not identified. Relative to the germline gene, one junction end is altered; a read error may explain this.

CDR3 size: 14 residues. Germline CDR1 is SGHTS and CDR2 is YDEGEE. The chain combines TRBV5-8 with TRBJ2-2; no firm D call. This specimen consisted of PBMCs, obtained from a glioma patient whose treatment included an IDH1 peptide vaccine. This TCR derives from a man in his forties with glioma. CDR3 protein: CASRLGGNTGELFF. The CDR3 DNA reads as TGTGCCAGCAGGTTGGGCGGGAACACCGGGGAGCTGTTTTTT.